These 18 T cell receptor beta chains were sequenced from one sample in a study of blood T cell repertoires in COVID-19. TCRdb keeps only in-frame clones here, not all; method: immunoSEQ multiplex PCR. The profile shows 80,000 to 100,000 clones, just over 85% of them singletons. The sequencing input was peripheral blood. The source is a man aged 45 to 65 with COVID-19, enrolled during active disease.

V gene TRBV11-2 combines with J gene TRBJ1-2; 7 bases line up with TRBD1. This CDR3 is built from 16 residues. Unmatched junction bases numbered 13, after V lost 5 bases and J lost 4 bases. Germline lookup yields CDR1 SGHAT and CDR2 FQNNGV. CDR3 amino acids: CASSQRWDRRLYGYTF. CDR3 nucleotides: TGTGCCAGCAGCCAAAGATGGGACAGAAGACTCTATGGCTACACCTTC.

The chain recombines TRBV6-1 with TRBJ2-7; D is uncertain. The CDR3 length is 12 residues. V lost 2 bases to trimming and J lost 1 base, with 3 bases between them. In germline, CDR1 is MNHNS, CDR2 SASEGT. This chain's CDR3 is CASSEQSYEQYF. CDR3 DNA sequence: TGTGCCAGCAGTGAACAATCCTACGAGCAGTACTTC.

This clone showed up just a few times. The chain carries TRBV5-6 and TRBJ1-2; D is ambiguous. Trimming took 4 bases from V and 3 from J, leaving 16 bases between them. This CDR3 is 15 amino acids long. Germline V lookup: CDR1 SGHDT, CDR2 YYEEEE. The CDR3 reads CASSPSGRKYYGYTF. For the CDR3, the DNA is TGTGCCAGCAGCCCTTCTGGTAGAAAGTACTATGGCTACACCTTC.

This clone was found once. V and J are TRBV9 and TRBJ1-4; TRBD1 is a possible D gene (6 bases). Germline lookup yields CDR1 SGDLS and CDR2 YYNGEE. CDR3 length equals 15 residues. Trimming cost V 4 bases and J 5 bases, with 15 bases left between them. The CDR3 sequence is CASSKQDRKNEKLFF. The CDR3 coding sequence is TGTGCCAGCAGCAAACAGGACAGAAAGAATGAAAAACTGTTTTTT.

The genes are TRBV4-1 and TRBJ2-1; maybe TRBD2 (5 bases). Germline V lookup: CDR1 MGHRA, CDR2 YSYEKL. The germline V and J ends were trimmed by 0 bases and 9 bases, with 9 bases remaining between them. The length of the CDR3 is 13 residues. CDR3: CASSQEDGVEQFF. CDR3 DNA sequence: TGCGCCAGCAGCCAAGAGGACGGGGTTGAGCAGTTCTTC.

The V gene is TRBV7-6, the J gene TRBJ2-1; 9 bases match TRBD2. The CDR3 consists of 16 residues. Losses at the gene ends were 2 bases for V and 0 bases for J; bases not matched to a gene: 2. CDR1 is SGHVS and CDR2 is FNYEAQ in the germline V gene. The CDR3 protein is CASSLSSGDSYNEQFF. CDR3 coding DNA: TGTGCCAGCAGCTTATCTAGCGGGGACTCCTACAATGAGCAGTTCTTC.

DNA of the CDR3: TGTGCCAGCAGCTTAAACCCGGGGGGCCCTTATGGCTACACCTTC. It encodes CASSLNPGGPYGYTF. The rearrangement links TRBV7-2 to TRBJ1-2, with D perhaps TRBD1 (6 bases). Germline CDR1 is SGHTA and CDR2 is FQGNSA. The ends were cut back, 2 bases at V and 5 bases at J, with 15 bases in the middle. This CDR3 is built from 15 residues.

This chain connects TRBV5-1 to TRBJ2-7; D not resolved. The CDR3 is 14 amino acids. V lost 4 bases and J lost 2, with 13 bases in between. Germline V gives CDR1 SGHRS, CDR2 YFSETQ. The CDR3 nucleotides are TGCGCCAGCAGCCCGATCAATCGGGCCTACGAGCAGTACTTC. Protein product: CASSPINRAYEQYF.

The chain recombines TRBV5-1 with TRBJ2-2, with 9 bases aligning to TRBD1. The length of the CDR3 is 16 residues. Per the germline V gene, CDR1 is SGHRS and CDR2 is YFSETQ. Trimming took 3 bases from V and 4 from J; bases not matched to a gene: 7. The DNA for the CDR3 is TGCGCCAGCAGCTCTGCCGGGACAGGGAGCACCGGGGAGCTGTTTTTT. This translates into CASSSAGTGSTGELFF.

CDR3 in amino acids: CASSQGRTGEAFF. CDR3 in DNA: TGTGCCAGCAGCCAAGGGCGGACAGGGGAAGCTTTCTTT. The chain recombines TRBV3-1 (or the pseudogene TRBV3-2) with TRBJ1-1; 8 bases are a match to TRBD1. The germline V gene has CDR1 LGHDT and CDR2 YNNKEL (reference sequence). This CDR3 comprises 13 residues. Trimming cost V 1 base and J 8 bases; bases outside gene matches: 3.

The rearrangement uses TRBV5-1 and TRBJ2-7, with 8 nucleotides matching TRBD1. Germline lookup yields CDR1 SGHRS and CDR2 YFSETQ. V dropped 2 bases and J dropped 3; count of bases not matched to a gene: 7. The CDR3 has 15 residues. The CDR3 spells CASSFAGQGYYEQYF. CDR3 in DNA: TGCGCCAGCAGCTTCGCTGGACAGGGATACTACGAGCAGTACTTC. The variable domain in full, with the rest retrieved from reference TRBV5-1 and TRBJ2-7, is KAGVTQTPRYLIKTRGQQVTLSCSPISGHRSVSWYQQTPGQGLQFLFEYFSETQRNKGNFPGRFSGRQFSNSRSEMNVSTLELGDSALYLCASSFAGQGYYEQYFGPGTRLTVT.

In its sample, this clone was seen once. The rearrangement joins TRBV3-1 (or the pseudogene TRBV3-2) to TRBJ1-6; D possibly corresponds to TRBD1 (5 bases). The V end lost 3 bases, the J end lost 10 bases, and 16 bases lay between the germline ends. CDR3 length: 15 amino acids. CDR1 is LGHDT, CDR2 YNNKEL, per germline (reference sequence). This CDR3 reads CASSQDPAGISPLHF. The CDR3, as DNA: TGTGCCAGCAGCCAGGATCCGGCAGGGATCTCACCCCTCCACTTT.

The J gene is TRBJ1-2, the V gene TRBV4-2; 8 nucleotides line up with TRBD1. Germline V gives CDR1 LGHNA, CDR2 YNFKEQ. J lost 6 bases, V lost 2 bases, and 8 bases had no gene match. The CDR3 length is 15 residues. CDR3 residues: CASSQKDRAVDGYTF. The CDR3 nucleotides are TGTGCCAGCAGCCAAAAGGACAGGGCGGTTGATGGCTACACCTTC.

J is TRBJ2-7 and V is TRBV7-9; no clear D gene. Germline V gene data show CDR1 as SEHNR and CDR2 as FQNEAQ (reference sequence). Deletions cut 4 bases from V and 5 bases from J, with 15 bases between. CDR3 length equals 14 residues. CDR3 coding DNA: TGTGCCAGCAGCTCCCCGGAGCCACGAAACGAGCAGTACTTC. This encodes CASSSPEPRNEQYF.

J is TRBJ1-2 and V is TRBV9; TRBD1 might be the D (6 bases). V shed 6 bases and J shed 3 bases, with 15 bases lying between them. There are 14 residues in the CDR3. Germline V gene lookup returns CDR1 SGDLS and CDR2 YYNGEE. The CDR3 region has the DNA TGTGCCAGCACGTTCCAGGGGTCCGACTATGGCTACACCTTC. Protein: CASTFQGSDYGYTF.

This clone was observed a handful of times. V and J are TRBV5-1 and TRBJ2-7, with unresolved D. Germline loops: CDR1 SGHRS, CDR2 YFSETQ. This CDR3 is built from 11 residues. Trimming removed 4 bases at V and 7 bases at J, with 9 bases between. The CDR3 protein is CASSLLGEQYF. Here the CDR3 DNA reads TGCGCCAGCAGCCTCCTCGGGGAGCAGTACTTC. Supplemented by reference TRBV5-1 and TRBJ2-7, the full variable domain reads KAGVTQTPRYLIKTRGQQVTLSCSPISGHRSVSWYQQTPGQGLQFLFEYFSETQRNKGNFPGRFSGRQFSNSRSEMNVSTLELGDSALYLCASSLLGEQYFGPGTRLTVT.

This chain connects TRBV27 to TRBJ1-1; 7 positions agree with TRBD1. From germline, CDR1 is MNHEY and CDR2 SMNVEV (reference sequence). V lost 2 bases, J lost 5 bases, and 5 bases stayed unmatched. CDR3 length: 14 residues. CDR3 DNA sequence: TGTGCCAGCAGTTTAAAACAGGGGATGACTGAAGCTTTCTTT. Translation: CASSLKQGMTEAFF.

The chain combines TRBV5-1 with TRBJ2-5, with 8 bases that match TRBD1. Germline V gene data show CDR1 as SGHRS and CDR2 as YFSETQ. The V gene end was trimmed by 2 bases and the J gene end by 4 bases; junction bases not matched to a gene: 4. This CDR3 is 14 amino acids long. In DNA form, the CDR3 reads TGCGCCAGCAGCTTTCTGACAGGGGCAGAGACCCAGTACTTC. Translating it yields CASSFLTGAETQYF.